This T cell receptor (beta chain) came from a study of cytomegalovirus exposure and HLA in healthy donors. A multiplex PCR was run with 60 Vbeta primers and 13 Jbeta primers. The protocol was immunoSEQ multiplex PCR, while the TCRdb copy is restricted to in-frame clones and leaves out a portion. This sample contains some 72,000 clones. Trimming removed 2 bases from V and 1 base from J; junction bases left unmatched: 5. This CDR3 has 16 amino acids. CDR1 is SGHRS and CDR2 is YFSETQ in the germline V gene. This TCR derives from a man in his thirties or forties in good health and CMV-seronegative. Sequencing was carried out using PBMCs. The rearrangement uses TRBV5-1 and TRBJ2-3, with 9 bases aligning to TRBD2. Here the CDR3 DNA reads TGCGCCAGCAGCTTTTTACAGCGGGGGGGCACAGATACGCAGTATTTT. This gives the protein CASSFLQRGGTDTQYF. Filled out from reference TRBV5-1 and TRBJ2-3, the complete variable domain reads KAGVTQTPRYLIKTRGQQVTLSCSPISGHRSVSWYQQTPGQGLQFLFEYFSETQRNKGNFPGRFSGRQFSNSRSEMNVSTLELGDSALYLCASSFLQRGGTDTQYFGPGTRLTVL.